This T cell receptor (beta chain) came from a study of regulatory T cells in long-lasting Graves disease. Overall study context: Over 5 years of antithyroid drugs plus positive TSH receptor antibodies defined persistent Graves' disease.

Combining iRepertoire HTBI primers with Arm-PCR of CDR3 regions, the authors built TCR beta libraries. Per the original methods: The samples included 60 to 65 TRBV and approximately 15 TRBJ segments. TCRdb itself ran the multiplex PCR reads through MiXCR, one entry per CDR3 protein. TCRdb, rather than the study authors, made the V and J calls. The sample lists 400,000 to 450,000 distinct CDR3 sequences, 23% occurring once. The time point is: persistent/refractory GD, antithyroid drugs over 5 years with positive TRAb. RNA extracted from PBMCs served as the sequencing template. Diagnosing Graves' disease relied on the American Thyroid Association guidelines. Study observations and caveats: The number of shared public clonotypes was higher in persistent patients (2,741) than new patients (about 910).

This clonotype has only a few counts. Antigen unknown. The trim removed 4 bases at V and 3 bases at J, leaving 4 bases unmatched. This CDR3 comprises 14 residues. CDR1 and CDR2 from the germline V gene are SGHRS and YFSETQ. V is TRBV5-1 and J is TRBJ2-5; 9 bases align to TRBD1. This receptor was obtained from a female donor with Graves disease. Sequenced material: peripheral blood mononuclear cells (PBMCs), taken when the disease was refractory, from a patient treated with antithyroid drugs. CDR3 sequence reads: CASSVTGGKETQYF. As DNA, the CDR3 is TGCGCCAGCAGCGTGACAGGGGGTAAAGAGACCCAGTACTTC.